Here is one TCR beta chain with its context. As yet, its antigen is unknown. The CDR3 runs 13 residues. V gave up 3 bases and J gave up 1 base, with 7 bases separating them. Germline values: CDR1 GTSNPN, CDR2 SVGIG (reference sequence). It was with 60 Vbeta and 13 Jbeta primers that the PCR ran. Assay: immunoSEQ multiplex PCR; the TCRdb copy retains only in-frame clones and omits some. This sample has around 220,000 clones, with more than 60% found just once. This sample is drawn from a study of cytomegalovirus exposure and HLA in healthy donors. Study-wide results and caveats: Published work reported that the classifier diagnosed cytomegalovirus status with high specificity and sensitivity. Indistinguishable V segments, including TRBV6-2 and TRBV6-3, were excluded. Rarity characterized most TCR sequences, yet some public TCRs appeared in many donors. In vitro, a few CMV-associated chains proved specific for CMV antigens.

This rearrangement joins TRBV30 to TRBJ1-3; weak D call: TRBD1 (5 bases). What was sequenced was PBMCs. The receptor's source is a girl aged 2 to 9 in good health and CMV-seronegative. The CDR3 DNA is TGTGCCTGGAGCGCAGGGTCTGGAAACACCATATATTTT. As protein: CAWSAGSGNTIYF. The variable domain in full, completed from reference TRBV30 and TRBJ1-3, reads SQTIHQWPATLVQPVGSPLSLECTVEGTSNPNLYWYRQAAGRGLQLLFYSVGIGQISSEVPQNLSASRPQDRQFILSSKKLLLSDSGFYLCAWSAGSGNTIYFGEGSWLTVV.